This entry lists 20 T cell receptor beta chains sequenced from one sample in a study of blood T cell repertoires in COVID-19. Produced via immunoSEQ multiplex PCR; TCRdb's table is partial and in-frame only. This table holds 100,000 or so clones, around nine tenths found once. Material: peripheral blood. These receptors were collected from a middle-aged man with active or convalescent COVID-19.

This chain links TRBV6-4 with TRBJ2-1; TRBD2 agrees at 11 bases. The CDR3 has 16 amino acids. V lost 2 bases, J lost 9 bases, and 9 bases stayed unmatched. Germline CDR1 reads MRHNA; CDR2 reads SNTAGT. This chain's CDR3 is CASSDLTSGGRGEQFF. The CDR3 DNA is TGTGCCAGCAGTGACCTTACTAGCGGGGGAAGAGGTGAGCAGTTCTTC.

J is TRBJ2-5 and V is TRBV12-5; D might be TRBD2 (5 bases). Germline V lookup: CDR1 LGHNT, CDR2 FRNRAP. Trimming took 4 bases from V and 6 from J, leaving 15 bases between them. The CDR3 length is 14 residues. DNA of the CDR3: TGTGCTAGTGGTTCTTTGCGGGCCAGGAAGACCCAGTACTTC. This codes for CASGSLRARKTQYF.

The CDR3 region is CATSDPTGGYTF. CDR3 bases: TGTGCCACCAGTGACCCGACAGGAGGCTACACCTTC. This chain uses TRBV24-1 with TRBJ1-2, with a tentative D call TRBD1 (6 bases). CDR1 and CDR2 from the germline V gene are KGHDR and SFDVKD. Trimming took 4 bases from V and 8 from J, leaving 10 bases between them. This CDR3 has 12 amino acids.

Comments on this clone: This specimen includes other DNA sequences encoding the same CDR3. The rearrangement uses TRBV5-1 and TRBJ2-1; 11 bases agree with TRBD1. CDR1 is SGHRS and CDR2 is YFSETQ in the germline V gene. J lost 7 bases, V lost 0 bases, and 0 bases had no gene match. The CDR3 is made up of 14 amino acids. The CDR3 is CASSLGDRGNEQFF. DNA for the CDR3: TGCGCCAGCAGCTTGGGGGACAGGGGGAATGAGCAGTTCTTC.

The chain couples TRBV7-2 to TRBJ1-2; maybe TRBD1 (5 bases). V dropped 1 base and J dropped 3 bases, with 18 bases sitting between them. Germline-derived CDR1 and CDR2 are SGHTA and FQGNSA. This CDR3 is 17 amino acids long. In nucleotides, the CDR3 is TGTGCCAGCAGCTTAGGTCTTGGCGGCCTAGGGGACTATGGCTACACCTTC. This translates into CASSLGLGGLGDYGYTF.

The chain uses TRBV30 and TRBJ1-4, with 8 bases that match TRBD1. J lost 4 bases, V lost 7 bases, and 5 bases had no gene match. There are 13 residues in the CDR3. The germline V gene encodes CDR1 GTSNPN and CDR2 SVGIG (reference sequence). The CDR3 DNA is TGTGCCTTACGACAGGGGTTTAATGAAAAACTGTTTTTT. It translates to CALRQGFNEKLFF.

This clone occurred a few times. The J gene is TRBJ1-2, the V gene TRBV7-9, with TRBD1 identical over 7 bases. With V trimmed by 5 bases and J by 8 bases, 14 bases remained unmatched. The CDR3 consists of 15 residues. Germline values: CDR1 SEHNR, CDR2 FQNEAQ (reference sequence). CDR3 sequence reads: CASSDQGGNSGGYTF. Here the CDR3 DNA reads TGTGCCAGCAGCGATCAAGGGGGCAATTCAGGAGGCTACACCTTC.

The V and J genes are TRBV14 and TRBJ2-2; D might be TRBD1 (5 bases). This CDR3 spans 13 amino acids. Trimming shortened V by 1 base and J by 10 bases, and 10 bases separated the two germline ends. Germline lookup yields CDR1 SGHDN and CDR2 FVKESK. In DNA form, the CDR3 reads TGTGCCAGCAGCCAAGGAAGGGGCTTGGAGCTGTTTTTT. Amino acids: CASSQGRGLELFF.

The chain joins TRBV3-1 (or the pseudogene TRBV3-2) to TRBJ1-6, with D possibly being TRBD1 (6 bases). The CDR3 is 14 amino acids. Germline lookup yields CDR1 LGHDT and CDR2 YNNKEL (reference sequence). V dropped 5 bases and J dropped 7 bases, with 12 bases sitting between them. CDR3 DNA sequence: TGTGCCAGCAGCAGAGGGGGTGGCAATTCACCCCTCCACTTT. It specifies CASSRGGGNSPLHF.

This chain connects TRBV5-1 to TRBJ1-2; 8 nucleotides align to TRBD1. CDR3 length: 14 residues. The ends lost 4 bases at V and 4 bases at J; junction bases unmatched: 6. CDR1 SGHRS and CDR2 YFSETQ come from the germline V gene. The CDR3 sequence: CASSSTGGGYGYTF. For the CDR3, the DNA is TGCGCCAGCAGCAGCACAGGGGGGGGCTATGGCTACACCTTC.

In its sample, this clone was seen once. The chain recombines TRBV18 with TRBJ2-5, with D maybe TRBD1 (6 bases). Trimming shortened V by 8 bases and J by 3 bases, and 13 bases separated the two germline ends. The V gene's germline CDR1 is KGHSH and CDR2 LQKENI. This CDR3 contains 13 residues. CDR3 loop: CASHRDKKETQYF. DNA for the CDR3: TGTGCCAGCCATCGGGACAAGAAAGAGACCCAGTACTTC.

The chain employs TRBV6-1 and TRBJ1-3, with 8 bases fitting TRBD1. Germline V gene lookup returns CDR1 MNHNS and CDR2 SASEGT. The CDR3 is made up of 14 amino acids. With V trimmed by 6 bases and J by 7 bases, 8 bases remained unmatched. The CDR3 sequence is CASSPTGEWNTIYF. For the CDR3, the DNA is TGTGCCAGCAGCCCGACAGGGGAGTGGAACACCATATATTTT.

This sequence joins TRBV19 and TRBJ1-5; 7 bases are a match to TRBD1. The trim removed 7 bases at V and 5 bases at J, leaving 20 bases unmatched. Germline CDR1 and CDR2: LNHDA and SQIVND (reference sequence). This CDR3 comprises 18 residues. The CDR3 coding sequence is TGTGCCAGTACCCCTCGGCTAAGGGGGCAGGGGTTAGATCAGCCCCAGCATTTT. Translated: CASTPRLRGQGLDQPQHF. Filled out from reference TRBV19 and TRBJ1-5, the complete variable domain reads DGGITQSPKYLFRKEGQNVTLSCEQNLNHDAMYWYRQDPGQGLRLIYYSQIVNDFQKGDIAEGYSVSREKKESFPLTVTSAQKNPTAFYLCASTPRLRGQGLDQPQHFGDGTRLSIL.

In this sample, this clone turned up a few times. The rearrangement uses TRBV5-1 and TRBJ2-7; tentative D call: TRBD1 (5 bases). This CDR3 has 15 residues. The V gene's germline CDR1 is SGHRS and CDR2 YFSETQ. The germline V and J ends were trimmed by 4 bases and 0 bases, with 14 bases remaining between them. The CDR3 coding sequence is TGCGCCAGCAGCCTAGGGGATCATAGCTCCTACGAGCAGTACTTC. Its protein is CASSLGDHSSYEQYF.

The rearrangement links TRBV14 to TRBJ2-3, with 7 nucleotides matching TRBD1. The CDR3 spans 15 residues. Losses at the gene ends were 3 bases for V and 0 bases for J; bases not matched to a gene: 3. The V gene's germline CDR1 is SGHDN and CDR2 FVKESK. CDR3 bases: TGTGCCAGCAGCCAGATGGGACAGAGCACAGATACGCAGTATTTT. This encodes CASSQMGQSTDTQYF.

The rearrangement joins TRBV14 to TRBJ2-1; 7 bases line up with TRBD1. CDR1 is SGHDN and CDR2 is FVKESK in the germline V gene. The CDR3 loop spans 15 amino acids. V trimming: 1 base; J trimming: 1 base; junction bases outside the gene matches: 1. The DNA for the CDR3 is TGTGCCAGCAGCCAAGGGACAGGATCCTACAATGAGCAGTTCTTC. Protein sequence: CASSQGTGSYNEQFF.

The rearrangement links TRBV27 to TRBJ1-2, with 7 bases matching TRBD1. V dropped 6 bases and J dropped 5; count of bases not matched to a gene: 15. Germline loops: CDR1 MNHEY, CDR2 SMNVEV (reference sequence). The CDR3 runs to 16 residues. The CDR3 loop is CASSSYENRGPYGYTF. The CDR3 bases are TGTGCCAGCAGCTCTTACGAAAACAGGGGTCCTTATGGCTACACCTTC.

J is TRBJ2-7 and V is TRBV6-1, with D unclear. Trimming cost V 4 bases and J 4 bases, with 11 bases left between them. The CDR3 has 13 amino acids. Per the germline V gene, CDR1 is MNHNS and CDR2 is SASEGT. CDR3 sequence (DNA): TGTGCCAGCAGTGCAGCGCCCGGGTACGAGCAGTACGTC. It specifies CASSAAPGYEQYV.

This chain joins TRBV7-9 and TRBJ1-3; D is undetermined. The CDR3 contains 16 residues. From germline, CDR1 is SEHNR and CDR2 FQNEAQ (reference sequence). The ends were cut back, 1 base at V and 1 base at J, with 11 bases in the middle. In DNA, the CDR3 is TGTGCCAGCAGCTTAGGTTCCGCGATTTCTGGAAACACCATATATTTT. This codes for CASSLGSAISGNTIYF.

The V gene is TRBV6-1, the J gene TRBJ2-3; 9 bases fit TRBD1. Trimming took 3 bases from V and 5 from J; bases not matched to a gene: 12. The CDR3 has 17 amino acids. Germline CDR1 MNHNS, CDR2 SASEGT. The CDR3 is CASSDTGGGDMGDTQYF. The CDR3, as DNA: TGTGCCAGCAGTGACACAGGGGGCGGTGATATGGGAGATACGCAGTATTTT.